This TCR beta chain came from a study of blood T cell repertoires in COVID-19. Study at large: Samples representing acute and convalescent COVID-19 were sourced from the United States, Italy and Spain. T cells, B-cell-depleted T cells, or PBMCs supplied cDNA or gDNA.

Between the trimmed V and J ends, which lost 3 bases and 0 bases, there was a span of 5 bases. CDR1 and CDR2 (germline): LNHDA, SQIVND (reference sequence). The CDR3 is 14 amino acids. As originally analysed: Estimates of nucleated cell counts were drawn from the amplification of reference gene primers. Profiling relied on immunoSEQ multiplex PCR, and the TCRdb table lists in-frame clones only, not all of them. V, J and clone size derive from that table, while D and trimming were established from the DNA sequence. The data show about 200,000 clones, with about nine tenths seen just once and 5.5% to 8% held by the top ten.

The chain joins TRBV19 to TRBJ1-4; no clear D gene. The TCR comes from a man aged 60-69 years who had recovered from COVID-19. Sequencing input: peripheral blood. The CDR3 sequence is CASSILPTNEKLFF. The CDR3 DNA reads TGTGCCAGTAGTATCCTCCCAACTAATGAAAAACTGTTTTTT.